One sample yielded the 8 T cell receptor beta chains listed below, sequenced in a study of blood T cell repertoires in COVID-19. Assay used: immunoSEQ multiplex PCR; TCRdb lists only in-frame clones, some missing. Altogether roughly 340,000 clones are present, around 89% being singletons, with the ten largest covering approximately 3%. Sequenced: peripheral blood. The receptors were sampled from a woman younger than 45 with COVID-19, enrolled during active disease.

The chain employs TRBV6-5 and TRBJ1-2, with a weak D call TRBD1 (5 bases). The CDR3 spans 13 residues. Germline V gives CDR1 MNHEY, CDR2 SVGAGI. Trimming took 6 bases from V and 2 from J, leaving 10 bases between them. For the CDR3, the DNA is TGTGCCAGCAGGAGGACACGCAACTATGGCTACACCTTC. It encodes CASRRTRNYGYTF.

This clone has only one observation. This chain uses TRBV29-1 with TRBJ2-1; TRBD2 agrees at 12 bases. J gave up 10 bases and V 3 bases, and 7 bases lay outside the gene matches. From germline, CDR1 is SQVTM and CDR2 ANQGSEA. The CDR3 runs to 14 residues. The CDR3 DNA follows: TGCAGCGTTGATGGGCTAGCGGGGGGGGGCGAGCAGTTCTTC. It encodes CSVDGLAGGGEQFF.

CDR3 amino acids: CASTVRRTEGGELFF. The CDR3 DNA sequence: TGTGCCAGCACCGTTAGGCGGACGGAGGGCGGGGAGCTGTTTTTT. The V gene is TRBV11-3, the J gene TRBJ2-2, with TRBD2 as a possible D gene (6 bases). The germline gives CDR1 SGHNT, CDR2 YENEEA. CDR3 length: 15 residues. Trimming stripped 7 bases from V and 7 bases from J, with 19 bases between.

The V call is TRBV6-5, the J call TRBJ2-1; 8 bases line up with TRBD2. Germline assignment: CDR1 MNHEY and CDR2 SVGAGI. CDR3 length equals 14 residues. V was clipped by 0 bases and J by 6 bases; unmatched bases: 1. CDR3 bases: TGTGCCAGCAGTTACTCCGGGACTAGCAATGAGCAGTTCTTC. Encoded protein: CASSYSGTSNEQFF.

V gene TRBV29-1 combines with J gene TRBJ1-1, with 11 bases identical to TRBD1. This CDR3 spans 13 amino acids. Trimming took 5 bases from V and 10 from J; bases not matched to a gene: 9. Germline CDR1 and CDR2: SQVTM and ANQGSEA. CDR3 coding DNA: TGCAGCGTTTTGGACAGGGGGCGCGAAGCAGCTTTCTTT. Its translation is CSVLDRGREAAFF. The whole variable domain, filled in from reference TRBV29-1 and TRBJ1-1, reads SAVISQKPSRDICQRGTSLTIQCQVDSQVTMMFWYRQQPGQSLTLIATANQGSEATYESGFVIDKFPISRPNLTFSTLTVSNMSPEDSSIYLCSVLDRGREAAFFGQGTRLTVV.

V is TRBV7-9 and J is TRBJ2-1; 11 bases map to TRBD2. V was pared by 1 base and J by 3 bases, with 2 bases of the junction left unmatched. Germline V gene lookup returns CDR1 SEHNR and CDR2 FQNEAQ (reference sequence). There are 16 residues in the CDR3. CDR3 nucleotide sequence: TGTGCCAGCAGCTTAGGGGGACTAGCGGTCTACAATGAGCAGTTCTTC. Protein: CASSLGGLAVYNEQFF.

The CDR3 spells CASSYSGGVGSPLHF. CDR3 in DNA: TGTGCCAGCAGTTACTCGGGGGGAGTTGGATCACCCCTCCACTTT. The chain uses TRBV6-5 and TRBJ1-6, with D possibly TRBD1 on 5 matching bases. Trimming left V 0 bases short and J 10 bases short, with 13 bases between. The V gene's germline CDR1 is MNHEY and CDR2 SVGAGI. The CDR3 runs 15 residues.

CDR3 in DNA: TGTGCCAGCAGCCGAAACCGGGGGGGAGGTGGAAACACCATATATTTT. This encodes CASSRNRGGGGNTIYF. The chain employs TRBV7-9 and TRBJ1-3; a weak D match, TRBD1 (5 bases). V was trimmed by 5 bases and J by 3 bases, leaving 17 bases between them. From germline, CDR1 is SEHNR and CDR2 FQNEAQ (reference sequence). The CDR3 consists of 16 residues.